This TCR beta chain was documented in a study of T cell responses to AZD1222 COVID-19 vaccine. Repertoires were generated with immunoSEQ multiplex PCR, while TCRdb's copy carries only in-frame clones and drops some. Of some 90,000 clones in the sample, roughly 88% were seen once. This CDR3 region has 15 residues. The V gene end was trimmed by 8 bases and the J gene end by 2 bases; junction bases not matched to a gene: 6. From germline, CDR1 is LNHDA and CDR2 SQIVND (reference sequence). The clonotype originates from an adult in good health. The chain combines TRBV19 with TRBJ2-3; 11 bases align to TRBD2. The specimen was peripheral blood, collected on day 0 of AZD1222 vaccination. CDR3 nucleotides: TGTGCCAGTTTTCCTAGCGGGGGGCCCACAGATACGCAGTATTTT. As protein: CASFPSGGPTDTQYF.